The clone carrying this T cell receptor beta chain was observed many times. Its matching antigen is unknown. The CDR3 has 15 residues. The germline gives CDR1 SGHRS, CDR2 YFSETQ. Trimming took 1 base from V and 6 from J, leaving 14 bases between them. With template switching, a universal primer site was added, and the cDNA carried unique molecular identifiers. In TCRdb, the 5' RACE reads were re-called with MiXCR into one record per CDR3 protein. In the table there are approximately 210,000 distinct CDR3 sequences, 6.5% of which are singletons. The data were obtained in a study of identical twins. General observations from the study: Fewer insertions were carried by abundant cord blood beta clonotypes, but none was seen in memory repertoires. Interpretation of the results relied on cross-sectional statistical analysis and not on following the same donors.

Another study also made use of these data, one on T cells expressing NK-cell markers. From that paper: An anti-gamma-delta TCR antibody restricted sorting to alpha-beta TCR T cells in several experiments.

The genes are TRBV5-1 and TRBJ2-1, with D possibly being TRBD2 (6 bases). The source material was CD8+ T cells sorted from blood. This sequence originates from a woman younger than 30 in good health. The chain's CDR3 is CASSLIRLASNEQFF. CDR3 DNA sequence: TGCGCCAGCAGCTTGATACGCCTAGCGAGCAATGAGCAGTTCTTC.